These 16 T cell receptor beta chains were sequenced from one sample in a study of T cell responses to AZD1222 COVID-19 vaccine. Measured with immunoSEQ multiplex PCR; TCRdb has only the in-frame clones, and not every one. The table includes 170,000 or so clones, around nine tenths detected once. The specimen comprised peripheral blood, sampled on day 0 of AZD1222 vaccination. The origin of the receptors is an adult in good health.

This clone was detected once. The identical CDR3 is also encoded by other nucleotide sequences in the sample. The J gene is TRBJ2-1, the V gene TRBV9; 9 nucleotides line up with TRBD2. Per the germline V gene, CDR1 is SGDLS and CDR2 is YYNGEE. This CDR3 spans 15 amino acids. J gave up 6 bases and V 0 bases, and 4 bases lay outside the gene matches. The CDR3 loop reads CASSVGGGASNEQFF. The CDR3 DNA reads TGTGCCAGCAGCGTAGGCGGGGGGGCTTCCAATGAGCAGTTCTTC.

The chain joins TRBV19 to TRBJ1-5; D is ambiguous. CDR1 and CDR2 (germline): LNHDA, SQIVND (reference sequence). Between the trimmed V and J ends, which lost 6 bases and 4 bases, there was a span of 7 bases. This CDR3 contains 12 residues. In DNA, the CDR3 is TGTGCCAGTAGCTTTATAAATCAGCCCCAGCATTTT. Translated, it gives CASSFINQPQHF.

The chain uses TRBV19 and TRBJ2-1; a weak D match, TRBD1 (6 bases). Germline CDR1 is LNHDA and CDR2 is SQIVND (reference sequence). The ends were cut back, 9 bases at V and 6 bases at J, with 9 bases in the middle. The CDR3 consists of 11 residues. The CDR3, as DNA: TGTGCCAGCCGGACAGTCAATGAGCAGTTCTTC. Amino acid sequence: CASRTVNEQFF. Full variable domain (rest looked up from reference TRBV19 and TRBJ2-1): DGGITQSPKYLFRKEGQNVTLSCEQNLNHDAMYWYRQDPGQGLRLIYYSQIVNDFQKGDIAEGYSVSREKKESFPLTVTSAQKNPTAFYLCASRTVNEQFFGPGTRLTVL.

The genes are TRBV11-2 and TRBJ1-6; D is unresolved. The CDR3 has 17 amino acids. CDR1 is SGHAT, CDR2 FQNNGV, per germline. The V end was cut by 5 bases, the J end by 10 bases, with 24 bases between. CDR3 protein: CASSPLRAMFPPSPLHF. CDR3 bases: TGTGCCAGCAGCCCCCTCCGGGCCATGTTCCCCCCATCACCCCTCCACTTT.

V and J are TRBV29-1 and TRBJ1-2, with D perhaps TRBD1 (5 bases). The germline gives CDR1 SQVTM, CDR2 ANQGSEA. The V gene lost 7 bases and the J gene lost 4 bases, with 13 bases spanning the gap. CDR3 length: 12 amino acids. The chain's CDR3 is CSAGKEGYGYTF. The CDR3 DNA reads TGCAGCGCAGGGAAGGAGGGCTATGGCTACACCTTC.

J is TRBJ2-5 and V is TRBV6-5; D unresolved. V lost 7 bases and J 3 bases, leaving 12 bases between the germline ends. The CDR3 consists of 13 residues. The germline gives CDR1 MNHEY, CDR2 SVGAGI. CDR3 sequence reads: CASTTGGKETQYF. The CDR3 DNA reads as TGTGCCAGCACCACGGGTGGGAAAGAGACCCAGTACTTC.

V gene TRBV6-5 combines with J gene TRBJ2-7; D is undetermined. The CDR3 is 11 amino acids. Germline CDR1 and CDR2: MNHEY and SVGAGI. Deletions cut 6 bases from V and 3 bases from J, with 6 bases between. CDR3 sequence (DNA): TGTGCCAGCAGCGTGGGCTACGAGCAGTACTTC. This sequence encodes CASSVGYEQYF.

The chain employs TRBV7-2 and TRBJ2-5; a weak D match, TRBD1 (5 bases). Germline V gene lookup returns CDR1 SGHTA and CDR2 FQGNSA. V lost 6 bases, J lost 4 bases, and 18 bases lay in between. CDR3 length: 15 residues. CDR3 DNA: TGTGCCAGCAGTCGGCTCAGGGTAGTAGGAGAGACCCAGTACTTC. It encodes CASSRLRVVGETQYF.

In its sample, this clone was seen once. The rearrangement uses TRBV19 and TRBJ2-3; D gene unclear. Trimming took 5 bases from V and 1 from J, leaving 19 bases between them. From germline, CDR1 is LNHDA and CDR2 SQIVND (reference sequence). The CDR3 sequence is 17 residues long. CDR3 loop: CASSQLFGRTRTDTQYF. The CDR3 nucleotides read TGTGCCAGTAGTCAGCTCTTTGGACGGACCCGCACAGATACGCAGTATTTT.

Only one count was recorded for this clone. The V gene is TRBV7-2, the J gene TRBJ2-5; 12 bases agree with TRBD2. The CDR3 runs to 15 residues. V shed 7 bases and J 2 bases; nucleotides not matched to a gene: 5. CDR1 is SGHTA and CDR2 is FQGNSA in the germline V gene. The CDR3 reads CASTRLAGDQETQYF. CDR3 sequence (DNA): TGTGCCAGCACACGACTAGCGGGGGATCAAGAGACCCAGTACTTC.

The CDR3 spells CASSQGGTGWEEQYF. The CDR3 DNA reads as TGCGCCAGCAGCCAAGGAGGGACAGGGTGGGAAGAGCAGTACTTC. The chain carries TRBV4-3 and TRBJ2-7, with 9 bases matching TRBD1. The CDR3 is made up of 15 amino acids. CDR1 is LGHNA, CDR2 YSLEER, per germline. V shed 1 base, J shed 7 bases, and the junction held 8 bases outside the gene matches.

The chain carries TRBV3-1 (or the pseudogene TRBV3-2) and TRBJ1-2; D not resolved. The CDR3 length is 13 residues. V was shortened by 1 base and J by 2 bases, with 5 bases between the two germline ends. Germline V gene lookup returns CDR1 LGHDT and CDR2 YNNKEL (reference sequence). The CDR3 spells CASSQGRNYGYTF. The CDR3 nucleotides read TGTGCCAGCAGCCAAGGACGCAACTATGGCTACACCTTC.

The chain couples TRBV6-5 to TRBJ2-1; perhaps TRBD2 as D (5 bases). The CDR3 is 14 amino acids. Germline V gene lookup returns CDR1 MNHEY and CDR2 SVGAGI. The V end was cut by 4 bases, the J end by 7 bases, with 14 bases between. CDR3 amino acids: CASSWNLRRNEQFF. CDR3 in DNA: TGTGCCAGCAGTTGGAATCTCAGGAGGAATGAGCAGTTCTTC.

V gene TRBV7-2 combines with J gene TRBJ1-1, with TRBD1 matching 7 bases. V shed 4 bases, J shed 1 base, and the junction held 9 bases outside the gene matches. From germline, CDR1 is SGHTA and CDR2 FQGNSA. The CDR3 runs 16 residues. This chain's CDR3 is CASSYRQGNWNTEAFF. CDR3 coding DNA: TGTGCCAGCAGCTACCGACAGGGCAACTGGAACACTGAAGCTTTCTTT.

The J gene is TRBJ2-7, the V gene TRBV6-4; D is perhaps TRBD1 (6 bases). V lost 6 bases and J lost 2, with 20 bases in between. The CDR3 is made up of 16 amino acids. Germline V CDR1 and CDR2: MRHNA, SNTAGT. CDR3 coding DNA: TGTGCCAGCAGCGAACCCACCCAACAGGGACCCTACGAGCAGTACTTC. Translating it yields CASSEPTQQGPYEQYF.

This clone was detected once. V gene TRBV9 combines with J gene TRBJ2-5; D may match TRBD1 or TRBD2 (5 bases each). V shed 3 bases and J shed 4 bases, with 22 bases lying between them. The germline CDR1 and CDR2 sequences are SGDLS and YYNGEE. This CDR3 region has 17 residues. The CDR3 loop reads CASSAPLVGPGRETQYF. In DNA form, the CDR3 reads TGTGCCAGCAGCGCTCCTCTCGTGGGGCCGGGGAGAGAGACCCAGTACTTC.